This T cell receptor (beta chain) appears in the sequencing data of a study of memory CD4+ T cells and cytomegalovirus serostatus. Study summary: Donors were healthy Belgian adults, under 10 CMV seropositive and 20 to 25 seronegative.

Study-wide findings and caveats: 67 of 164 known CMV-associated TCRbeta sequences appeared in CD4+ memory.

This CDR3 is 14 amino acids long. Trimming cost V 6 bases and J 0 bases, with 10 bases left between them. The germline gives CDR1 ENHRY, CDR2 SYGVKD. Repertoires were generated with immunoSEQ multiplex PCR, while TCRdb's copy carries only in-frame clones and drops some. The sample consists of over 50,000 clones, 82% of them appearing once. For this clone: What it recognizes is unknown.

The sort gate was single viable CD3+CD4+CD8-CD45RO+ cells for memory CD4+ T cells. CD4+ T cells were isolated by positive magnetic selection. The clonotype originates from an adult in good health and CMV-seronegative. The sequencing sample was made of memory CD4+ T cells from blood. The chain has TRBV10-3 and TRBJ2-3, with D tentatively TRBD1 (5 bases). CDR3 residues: CAIRRQYSTDTQYF. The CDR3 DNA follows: TGTGCCATCAGGAGACAGTACAGCACAGATACGCAGTATTTT.